A selection of T cell receptor beta chains follows, all from one sample in a study of cytomegalovirus exposure and HLA in healthy donors. Profiling relied on immunoSEQ multiplex PCR, and the TCRdb table lists in-frame clones only, not all of them. Here the sample spans about 130,000 clones, less than 85% being singletons. Material for sequencing was PBMCs. The receptors were sampled from a female donor in good health and CMV-seronegative. CDR3s include the opening cysteine and the closing phenylalanine or tryptophan. A D gene is named only where the DNA matches it firmly. Only some rows state a clone size, as once, few, many or a class for expanded clones.

V gene: TRBV4-2
clone size: once
J gene: TRBJ1-2
D gene: NA
CDR3 DNA: TGTGCCAGCAGCCAGCAGGGGATAGACTATGGCTACACCTTC
CDR3 protein: CASSQQGIDYGYTF

V gene: TRBV2
clone size: once
J gene: TRBJ2-7
D gene: TRBD2
CDR3 DNA: TGTGCCAGCAGTGGGAAACTAGCGGGAGCACCCCACGAGCAGTACTTC
CDR3 protein: CASSGKLAGAPHEQYF

V gene: TRBV6-5
clone size: NA
J gene: TRBJ2-7
D gene: NA
CDR3 DNA: TGTGCCAGCAGACGGGCGGGGGCAATCTCAAGCGAGCAGTACTTC
CDR3 protein: CASRRAGAISSEQYF

V gene: TRBV6-5
clone size: few
J gene: TRBJ2-2
D gene: NA
CDR3 DNA: TGTGCCAGCAGGTTATCAGGGTCTGGTACCGGGGAGCTGTTTTTT
CDR3 protein: CASRLSGSGTGELFF

V gene: TRBV2
clone size: NA
J gene: TRBJ1-2
D gene: NA
CDR3 DNA: TGTGCCAGCAGTGTTTTGCAGGCCTACAGCTACACCTTC
CDR3 protein: CASSVLQAYSYTF

V gene: TRBV7-9
clone size: NA
J gene: TRBJ2-3
D gene: TRBD2
CDR3 DNA: TGTGCCAGCAGTCTGACTAGCGGGAGTGCAGATACGCAGTATTTT
CDR3 protein: CASSLTSGSADTQYF

V gene: TRBV29-1
clone size: NA
J gene: TRBJ2-3
D gene: NA
CDR3 DNA: TGCAGCTCCAAGCGGGCGCGGACCCTAGATACGCAGTATTTT
CDR3 protein: CSSKRARTLDTQYF

V gene: TRBV2
clone size: NA
J gene: TRBJ1-5
D gene: TRBD1
CDR3 DNA: TGTGCCAGCAGTGCCACAGGGGCCAATCAGCCCCAGCATTTT
CDR3 protein: CASSATGANQPQHF

V gene: TRBV7-9
clone size: NA
J gene: TRBJ1-1
D gene: NA
CDR3 DNA: TGTGCCAGCAGCTTAGCGAAACAGGGAAGGTATGGGGTCACTGAAGCTTTCTTT
CDR3 protein: CASSLAKQGRYGVTEAFF

V gene: TRBV5-1
clone size: few
J gene: TRBJ1-2
D gene: NA
CDR3 DNA: TGCGCCAGCAGCCCTCTACAGGCTAACTATGGCTACACCTTC
CDR3 protein: CASSPLQANYGYTF

V gene: TRBV6-5
clone size: NA
J gene: TRBJ1-2
D gene: NA
CDR3 DNA: TGTGCCAGCAGTTCCCTCTCGGGAGGGGACTATGGCTACACCTTC
CDR3 protein: CASSSLSGGDYGYTF

V gene: TRBV5-1
clone size: NA
J gene: TRBJ1-1
D gene: TRBD1
CDR3 DNA: TGCGCCAGCAGCCGATACAGGGGTAACACTGAAGCTTTCTTT
CDR3 protein: CASSRYRGNTEAFF

V gene: TRBV5-6
clone size: few
J gene: TRBJ2-7
D gene: NA
CDR3 DNA: TGTGCCAGCAGCCGGTCCCCCTACGAGCAGTACTTC
CDR3 protein: CASSRSPYEQYF

V gene: TRBV5-6
clone size: once
J gene: TRBJ2-3
D gene: NA
CDR3 DNA: TGTGCCAGCATCAGGACAGACACAGATACGCAGTATTTT
CDR3 protein: CASIRTDTDTQYF

V gene: TRBV4-1
clone size: NA
J gene: TRBJ1-5
D gene: TRBD1
CDR3 DNA: TGCGCCAGCAGCCTCCAGGGACAGGCCATGTTGAGCAATCAGCCCCAGCATTTT
CDR3 protein: CASSLQGQAMLSNQPQHF

V gene: TRBV19
clone size: NA
J gene: TRBJ2-7
D gene: TRBD1
CDR3 DNA: TGTGCCAGTAGCCGGGGACAGGGAGTCCACGAGCAGTACTTC
CDR3 protein: CASSRGQGVHEQYF

V gene: TRBV5-4
clone size: NA
J gene: TRBJ2-3
D gene: NA
CDR3 DNA: TGTGCCAGCAGCTTTTATCAGGGGACAGATACGCAGTATTTT
CDR3 protein: CASSFYQGTDTQYF

V gene: TRBV7-6
clone size: NA
J gene: TRBJ2-3
D gene: TRBD2
CDR3 DNA: TGTGCCAGCAGCTTAGCGCTAGCGGGATTCACAGATACGCAGTATTTT
CDR3 protein: CASSLALAGFTDTQYF

V gene: TRBV19
clone size: NA
J gene: TRBJ2-7
D gene: TRBD2
CDR3 DNA: TGTGCCAGTAGCCTACTAGCGGGCGCCTCCTACGAGCAGTACTTC
CDR3 protein: CASSLLAGASYEQYF

V gene: TRBV5-6
clone size: NA
J gene: TRBJ1-1
D gene: NA
CDR3 DNA: TGTGCCAGCACCCGAACCCCACGGACAACGAACACTGAAGCTTTCTTT
CDR3 protein: CASTRTPRTTNTEAFF

V gene: TRBV11-2
clone size: NA
J gene: TRBJ2-7
D gene: NA
CDR3 DNA: TGTGCCAGCAGCTTATCAGGACAGCGTCAGTACTTC
CDR3 protein: CASSLSGQRQYF

V gene: TRBV5-1
clone size: NA
J gene: TRBJ2-7
D gene: TRBD1
CDR3 DNA: TGCGCCAGCAGCTTACAGGGGTACGAGCAGTACTTC
CDR3 protein: CASSLQGYEQYF

V gene: TRBV7-8
clone size: NA
J gene: TRBJ1-4
D gene: NA
CDR3 DNA: TGTGCCAGCAGCCTGTTACCCGGGACTGTGCATGAAAAACTGTTTTTT
CDR3 protein: CASSLLPGTVHEKLFF

V gene: TRBV11-2
clone size: NA
J gene: TRBJ2-1
D gene: NA
CDR3 DNA: TGTGCCAGCAGCTTAGACCCCGCGGCGGTTGAGCAGTTCTTC
CDR3 protein: CASSLDPAAVEQFF

V gene: TRBV2
clone size: NA
J gene: TRBJ2-7
D gene: TRBD1
CDR3 DNA: TGTGCCAGCAGGTCCGACAGGGGGTTCTACGAGCAGTACTTC
CDR3 protein: CASRSDRGFYEQYF

V gene: TRBV28
clone size: NA
J gene: TRBJ1-6
D gene: NA
CDR3 DNA: TGTGCCAGCAGTTTTATACAGGAAAATTCACCCCTCCACTTT
CDR3 protein: CASSFIQENSPLHF

V gene: TRBV27
clone size: NA
J gene: TRBJ1-5
D gene: TRBD1
CDR3 DNA: TGTGCCAGCAGTCCGTGGACAGGGGGCTTCAATCAGCCCCAGCATTTT
CDR3 protein: CASSPWTGGFNQPQHF

V gene: TRBV27
clone size: NA
J gene: TRBJ1-2
D gene: TRBD1
CDR3 DNA: TGTGCCAGCAGTTCCGGGACAGGGGGCAACTATGGCTACACCTTC
CDR3 protein: CASSSGTGGNYGYTF

V gene: TRBV27
clone size: NA
J gene: TRBJ1-4
D gene: TRBD1
CDR3 DNA: TGTGCCAGCAGGGTAGTCGGGACAGGGTCTGAAAAACTGTTTTTT
CDR3 protein: CASRVVGTGSEKLFF

V gene: TRBV28
clone size: NA
J gene: TRBJ1-1
D gene: NA
CDR3 DNA: TGTGCCAGCAGCCTGAGGACAGTAGAACATACTGAAGCTTTCTTT
CDR3 protein: CASSLRTVEHTEAFF

V gene: TRBV2
clone size: NA
J gene: TRBJ2-6
D gene: TRBD2
CDR3 DNA: TGTGCCAGCAGCGGGGAGGGCTCTGGGGCCAACGTCCTGACTTTC
CDR3 protein: CASSGEGSGANVLTF

V gene: TRBV7-9
clone size: NA
J gene: TRBJ1-4
D gene: NA
CDR3 DNA: TGTGCCAGCAGTGACAGAACAACTAATGAAAAACTGTTTTTT
CDR3 protein: CASSDRTTNEKLFF

V gene: TRBV27
clone size: NA
J gene: TRBJ2-5
D gene: NA
CDR3 DNA: TGTGCCAGCAGTCCCTTGACTCCAAAAGAGACCCAGTACTTC
CDR3 protein: CASSPLTPKETQYF

V gene: TRBV30
clone size: few
J gene: TRBJ1-6
D gene: NA
CDR3 DNA: TGTGCCTGGTCTCGTTCTAATTCACCCCTCCACTTT
CDR3 protein: CAWSRSNSPLHF

V gene: TRBV18
clone size: NA
J gene: TRBJ2-2
D gene: NA
CDR3 DNA: TGTGCCAGCTCACCAGGACAAAACACCGGGGAGCTGTTTTTT
CDR3 protein: CASSPGQNTGELFF

V gene: TRBV7-9
clone size: NA
J gene: TRBJ2-3
D gene: NA
CDR3 DNA: TGTGCCAGCAGCTCCTTCCCCGTGGCGGGCGCCACAGATACGCAGTATTTT
CDR3 protein: CASSSFPVAGATDTQYF

V gene: TRBV30
clone size: once
J gene: TRBJ2-2
D gene: TRBD1
CDR3 DNA: TGTGCCTGGAGCGCACGACAGGGGGCAGGTTTGAGGACCGGGGAGCTGTTTTTT
CDR3 protein: CAWSARQGAGLRTGELFF

V gene: TRBV6-1
clone size: NA
J gene: TRBJ1-4
D gene: NA
CDR3 DNA: TGTGCCAGCAGTCCCGGAGGGAACAGAAGGGAAAAACTGTTTTTT
CDR3 protein: CASSPGGNRREKLFF

V gene: TRBV5-4
clone size: NA
J gene: TRBJ2-7
D gene: TRBD1
CDR3 DNA: TGTGCCAGCAGCTGGTGGCCGGCAGGGGGCCGCCTCACCCACTACGAGCAGTACTTC
CDR3 protein: CASSWWPAGGRLTHYEQYF

V gene: TRBV6-1
clone size: NA
J gene: TRBJ2-2
D gene: NA
CDR3 DNA: TGTGCCAGCAGTGACCAGACAGGAACCGGGGAGCTGTTTTTT
CDR3 protein: CASSDQTGTGELFF

V gene: TRBV7-2
clone size: NA
J gene: TRBJ2-7
D gene: NA
CDR3 DNA: TGTGCCAGCAGCTTAGAGGCGGTCTACGAGCAGTACTTC
CDR3 protein: CASSLEAVYEQYF

V gene: TRBV6-1
clone size: NA
J gene: TRBJ1-1
D gene: NA
CDR3 DNA: TGTGCCAGCAGTACGGGACTCGGGGGCACTGAAGCTTTCTTT
CDR3 protein: CASSTGLGGTEAFF

V gene: TRBV10-3
clone size: NA
J gene: TRBJ2-7
D gene: TRBD2
CDR3 DNA: TGTGCCATCAGTGAAGGCCTAGCGGGGGCCTCCTACGAGCAGTACTTC
CDR3 protein: CAISEGLAGASYEQYF

V gene: TRBV25-1
clone size: NA
J gene: TRBJ1-3
D gene: NA
CDR3 DNA: TGTGCCAGCAACGGGAACTCTGGAAACACCATATATTTT
CDR3 protein: CASNGNSGNTIYF

V gene: TRBV14
clone size: NA
J gene: TRBJ2-3
D gene: TRBD2
CDR3 DNA: TGTGCCAGCAGCCAACTAGCGGGGGCAGATACGCAGTATTTT
CDR3 protein: CASSQLAGADTQYF

V gene: TRBV2
clone size: few
J gene: TRBJ1-4
D gene: NA
CDR3 DNA: TGTGCCAGCAGTGAAGGCGGGGGGTCCTTTGAAAAACTGTTTTTT
CDR3 protein: CASSEGGGSFEKLFF

V gene: TRBV28
clone size: NA
J gene: TRBJ2-5
D gene: TRBD2
CDR3 DNA: TGTGCCAGCATCCCGGGGGGGCTAGAGACCCAGTACTTC
CDR3 protein: CASIPGGLETQYF

V gene: TRBV18
clone size: NA
J gene: TRBJ1-1
D gene: TRBD1
CDR3 DNA: TGTGCCAGCTCGCCGGGACAGGGGAACACTGAAGCTTTCTTT
CDR3 protein: CASSPGQGNTEAFF

V gene: TRBV6-1
clone size: few
J gene: TRBJ2-3
D gene: TRBD2
CDR3 DNA: TGTGCCAGCAGGGACGGGGGGTCCTCGCAGTATTTT
CDR3 protein: CASRDGGSSQYF

V gene: TRBV5-5
clone size: NA
J gene: TRBJ1-5
D gene: NA
CDR3 DNA: TGTGCCAGCCAAGGGGGGGCGGATCAGCCCCAGCATTTT
CDR3 protein: CASQGGADQPQHF

V gene: TRBV27
clone size: once
J gene: TRBJ1-2
D gene: NA
CDR3 DNA: TGTGCCAGCAGTTTAGCAGGGAACTATGGCTACACCTTC
CDR3 protein: CASSLAGNYGYTF

V gene: TRBV7-2
clone size: NA
J gene: TRBJ2-7
D gene: NA
CDR3 DNA: TGTGCCAGCAGCTTAGCTGGCCCCGCCGAGCGGTACTTC
CDR3 protein: CASSLAGPAERYF

V gene: TRBV19
clone size: NA
J gene: TRBJ2-3
D gene: TRBD2
CDR3 DNA: TGTGCCAGTAGTGGGCTAGCGGGAGGGGCAGATACGCAGTATTTT
CDR3 protein: CASSGLAGGADTQYF

V gene: TRBV7-3
clone size: once
J gene: TRBJ2-3
D gene: NA
CDR3 DNA: TGTGCCAGCACCCCGTCGAGGGCATCAGATACGCAGTATTTT
CDR3 protein: CASTPSRASDTQYF